This is a list of T cell receptor beta chains from one sample in a study of blood T cell repertoires in COVID-19. Profiling relied on immunoSEQ multiplex PCR, and the TCRdb table lists in-frame clones only, not all of them. This sample has about half a million clones, with 75% to 90% found just once. Specimen: peripheral blood. The receptors come from a human donor in a cohort sampled during active COVID-19. Each CDR3 is given with its conserved first and last residue. The D gene is left open where the match is weak. Some rows have no size entry. The others give once, few or many, or a class for an expanded clone.

>NA|TRBJ2-1|TRBV10-3|TRBD2
CAISSGTLVYEQFF
TGTGCCATCAGCAGCGGGACTCTAGTCTATGAGCAGTTCTTC
>NA|TRBJ1-2|TRBV6-2/TRBV6-3|TRBD1
CASSFSGTGSYTF
TGTGCCAGCAGTTTTTCCGGGACAGGGAGCTACACCTTC
>NA|TRBJ1-2|TRBV12-3/TRBV12-4|TRBD1
CASSRDRVGGYTF
TGTGCCAGCAGTCGCGACAGGGTCGGGGGCTACACCTTC
>NA|TRBJ2-7|TRBV10-3|NA
CAISETGSNGEQYF
TGTGCCATCAGTGAAACCGGGAGTAATGGAGAGCAGTACTTC
>NA|TRBJ1-2|TRBV6-1|TRBD1
CASSEVGSWGQSYGYTF
TGTGCCAGCAGTGAAGTGGGCTCGTGGGGACAGAGCTATGGCTACACCTTC
>NA|TRBJ2-1|TRBV9|TRBD2
CASSPRGSGRLYNEQFF
TGTGCCAGCAGCCCAAGAGGTAGCGGGAGACTTTACAATGAGCAGTTCTTC
>NA|TRBJ1-1|TRBV18|NA
CASSPNQGTEAFF
TGTGCCAGCTCGCCAAACCAGGGCACTGAAGCTTTCTTT
>NA|TRBJ1-1|TRBV7-6|TRBD1
CASSLVRQGGHTEAFF
TGTGCCAGCAGCTTAGTCAGACAGGGTGGGCACACTGAAGCTTTCTTT
>NA|TRBJ1-6|TRBV10-2|NA
CASVMGQPNSPLHF
TGCGCCAGCGTAATGGGCCAGCCTAATTCACCCCTCCACTTT
>NA|TRBJ2-1|TRBV7-2|NA
CASSLDGGQSYEQFF
TGTGCCAGCAGCTTAGATGGAGGCCAAAGCTATGAGCAGTTCTTC
>NA|TRBJ2-3|TRBV6-2/TRBV6-3|NA
CASRPERYYTDTQYF
TGTGCCAGCAGACCTGAGCGGTATTACACAGATACGCAGTATTTT
>NA|TRBJ2-1|TRBV10-3|NA
CAISDLTSPNEQFF
TGTGCCATCAGTGACTTGACTAGTCCCAATGAGCAGTTCTTC
>NA|TRBJ2-3|TRBV11-3|NA
CASSGGTVASTDTQYF
TGTGCCAGCAGCGGGGGGACCGTAGCTAGCACAGATACGCAGTATTTT
>once|TRBJ1-1|TRBV30|NA
CAWSVQGVDTEAFF
TGTGCCTGGAGTGTACAGGGCGTGGACACTGAAGCTTTCTTT
>once|TRBJ1-2|TRBV10-3|NA
CAISADRDSYGYTF
TGTGCCATCAGTGCGGACAGAGACAGCTATGGCTACACCTTC
>NA|TRBJ2-2|TRBV30|NA
CAWSGAGTTGELFF
TGTGCCTGGAGTGGCGCAGGAACCACCGGGGAGCTGTTTTTT
>NA|TRBJ2-7|TRBV15|TRBD2
CATSRDSRASGTPPEQYF
TGTGCCACCAGCAGAGATTCTAGGGCTAGCGGGACCCCTCCCGAGCAGTACTTC
>once|TRBJ2-2|TRBV7-9|NA
CASSLALPTGELFF
TGTGCCAGCAGCTTAGCGCTACCAACCGGGGAGCTGTTTTTT
>few|TRBJ1-6|TRBV9|TRBD1
CASSEGQGVTPLHF
TGTGCCAGCAGCGAGGGACAGGGTGTTACACCCCTCCACTTT
>NA|TRBJ1-3|TRBV30|NA
CAWSVPLYAGNTIYF
TGTGCCTGGAGTGTACCGCTATATGCTGGAAACACCATATATTTT
>once|TRBJ1-1|TRBV7-6|TRBD1
CASTPSPGGMRAFF
TGTGCCAGCACCCCTTCCCCAGGGGGGATGCGGGCTTTCTTT
>once|TRBJ1-1|TRBV6-6|NA
CASSYPRTGNTEAFF
TGTGCCAGCAGTTACCCACGGACGGGAAACACTGAAGCTTTCTTT
>NA|TRBJ1-1|TRBV2|NA
CASSPQGNTEAFF
TGTGCCAGCAGCCCACAGGGAAACACTGAAGCTTTCTTT
>NA|TRBJ1-3|TRBV11-2|NA
CASSLNEVNSGNTIYF
TGTGCCAGCAGCTTAAACGAGGTCAACTCTGGAAACACCATATATTTT
>NA|TRBJ1-2|TRBV7-9|NA
CASTPLRGNYGYTF
TGTGCCAGCACCCCCCTTAGGGGCAACTATGGCTACACCTTC
>NA|TRBJ1-2|TRBV5-6|NA
CASSLHQNNYGYTF
TGTGCCAGCAGCTTGCACCAGAACAACTATGGCTACACCTTC
>NA|TRBJ2-7|TRBV11-1|TRBD1
CASSWGQVSDAYEQYF
TGTGCCAGCAGTTGGGGACAGGTTTCTGATGCCTACGAGCAGTACTTC
>NA|TRBJ1-1|TRBV13|NA
CASSLPTVNTEAFF
TGTGCCAGCAGCTTACCGACAGTGAACACTGAAGCTTTCTTT
>NA|TRBJ1-2|TRBV25-1|TRBD1
CASRGTGTTNYGYTF
TGTGCCAGCAGAGGGACAGGGACCACGAACTATGGCTACACCTTC
>NA|TRBJ1-2|TRBV6-5|NA
CASSFGRTAYGYTF
TGTGCCAGCAGTTTCGGTCGGACAGCCTATGGCTACACCTTC
>NA|TRBJ2-1|TRBV24-1|TRBD1
CATSDATGGGSYNEQFF
TGTGCCACCAGTGACGCTACAGGGGGAGGCTCCTACAATGAGCAGTTCTTC
>NA|TRBJ1-3|TRBV9|NA
CASSVVWESAGNTIYF
TGTGCCAGCAGCGTAGTGTGGGAGAGCGCTGGAAACACCATATATTTT
>NA|TRBJ2-3|TRBV28|NA
CASSFLAGDDTQYF
TGTGCCAGCAGTTTTTTGGCGGGTGACGATACGCAGTATTTT